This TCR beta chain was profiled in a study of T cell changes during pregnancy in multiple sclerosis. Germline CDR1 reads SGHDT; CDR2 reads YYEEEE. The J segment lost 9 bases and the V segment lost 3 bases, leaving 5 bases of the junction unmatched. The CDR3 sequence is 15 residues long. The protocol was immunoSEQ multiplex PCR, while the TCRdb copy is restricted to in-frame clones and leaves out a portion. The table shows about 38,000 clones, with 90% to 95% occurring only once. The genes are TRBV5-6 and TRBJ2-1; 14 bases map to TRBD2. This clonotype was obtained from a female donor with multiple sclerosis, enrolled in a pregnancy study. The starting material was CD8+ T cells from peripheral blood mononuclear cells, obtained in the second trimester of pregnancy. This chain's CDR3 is CASSYGTSGRSEQFF. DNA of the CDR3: TGTGCCAGCAGCTATGGGACTAGCGGGAGATCTGAGCAGTTCTTC.